The subject of this entry is one T cell receptor beta chain. PCR involved 60 Vbeta and 13 Jbeta primers. Assay used: immunoSEQ multiplex PCR; TCRdb lists only in-frame clones, some missing. The sample includes fewer than 250,000 clones, about 75% seen only once; the top ten take roughly 1.9%. The data were obtained in a study of cytomegalovirus exposure and HLA in healthy donors. V shed 7 bases, J shed 5 bases, and the junction held 3 bases outside the gene matches. The CDR3 is made up of 12 amino acids. Germline V gene lookup returns CDR1 GTSNPN and CDR2 SVGIG (reference sequence). The receptor was derived from a woman aged 25-40 years in good health and CMV-seronegative. Source material: PBMCs. The chain is built from TRBV30 and TRBJ1-5, with TRBD1 matching 9 bases. CDR3: CAYRQGDQPQHF. CDR3 DNA sequence: TGTGCCTACCGACAGGGGGATCAGCCCCAGCATTTT.